These 17 T cell receptor beta chains were all obtained from the same sample, sequenced in a study of blood T cell repertoires in COVID-19. Sequenced by immunoSEQ multiplex PCR; TCRdb stores in-frame clones only, minus some. The data contain roughly 68,000 clones, approximately 92% of them singletons. The sample was peripheral blood. The source of these receptors is a woman aged 45-65 years with active COVID-19.

V is TRBV9 and J is TRBJ2-7; maybe TRBD2 (6 bases). CDR1 and CDR2 from the germline V gene are SGDLS and YYNGEE. The CDR3 sequence is 16 residues long. V lost 0 bases, J lost 2 bases, and 15 bases lay in between. The CDR3: CASSVGGDPITYEQYF. Written as DNA, the CDR3 is TGTGCCAGCAGCGTAGGCGGGGACCCGATCACCTACGAGCAGTACTTC. Full variable domain (remainder filled in from reference TRBV9 and TRBJ2-7): DSGVTQTPKHLITATGQRVTLRCSPRSGDLSVYWYQQSLDQGLQFLIQYYNGEERAKGNILERFSAQQFPDLHSELNLSSLELGDSALYFCASSVGGDPITYEQYFGPGTRLTVT.

J is TRBJ1-4 and V is TRBV18, with D unclear. Between the trimmed V and J ends, which lost 8 bases and 8 bases, there was a span of 15 bases. There are 13 residues in the CDR3. Germline CDR1 and CDR2: KGHSH and LQKENI. The CDR3 is CASRLLTGEKLFF. The CDR3 bases are TGTGCCAGCCGTCTATTGACGGGGGAAAAACTGTTTTTT.

CDR3 in amino acids: CASRGLAGGITDTQYF. The CDR3 DNA reads TGCGCCAGCAGAGGACTAGCGGGAGGGATAACAGATACGCAGTATTTT. The chain uses TRBV10-2 and TRBJ2-3, with TRBD2 identical over 15 bases. With V trimmed by 6 bases and J by 3 bases, 4 bases remained unmatched. This CDR3 has 16 amino acids. The germline CDR1 and CDR2 sequences are WSHSY and SAAADI.

This sequence joins TRBV6-2 or TRBV6-3 and TRBJ2-1; TRBD1 agrees at 9 bases. The J segment lost 7 bases and the V segment lost 5 bases, leaving 9 bases of the junction unmatched. Germline lookup yields CDR1 MNHEY and CDR2 SVGEGT. This CDR3 comprises 15 residues. The CDR3 sequence is CASSHRGQGSNEQFF. The CDR3 nucleotides read TGTGCCAGCAGTCACAGGGGGCAGGGTTCGAATGAGCAGTTCTTC.

This chain joins TRBV11-2 and TRBJ1-2; D not certain. The CDR3 totals 13 residues. CDR1 and CDR2 from the germline V gene are SGHAT and FQNNGV. V lost 1 base to trimming and J lost 6 bases, with 9 bases between them. The CDR3 region is CASSLVLRDGYTF. CDR3 DNA: TGTGCCAGCAGCTTAGTGTTGAGGGATGGCTACACCTTC.

The V call is TRBV5-1, the J call TRBJ1-5, with D perhaps matching TRBD1 (5 bases). The CDR3 length is 17 residues. Looked up from germline, CDR1 is SGHRS and CDR2 is YFSETQ. Trimming took 4 bases from V and 10 from J, leaving 27 bases between them. CDR3 nucleotides: TGCGCCAGCAGCCGCCCGAGGTCCCAGGGCGCGGTTGGACCCCAGCATTTT. It yields the protein CASSRPRSQGAVGPQHF.

The chain links TRBV11-2 to TRBJ2-7; 9 bases match TRBD1. The CDR3 is 16 amino acids. Per the germline V gene, CDR1 is SGHAT and CDR2 is FQNNGV. V shed 1 base and J 5 bases; nucleotides not matched to a gene: 9. CDR3 in amino acids: CASSLGSGTGLDEQYF. CDR3 DNA: TGTGCCAGCAGCTTAGGATCCGGGACAGGGCTCGACGAGCAGTACTTC.

The chain is built from TRBV12-5 and TRBJ1-2, with D possibly matching TRBD1 (6 bases). V lost 1 base, J lost 5 bases, and 8 bases lay in between. Germline V gene data show CDR1 as LGHNT and CDR2 as FRNRAP. CDR3 length: 13 amino acids. CDR3 sequence: CASGLGTVYGYTF. As DNA, the CDR3 is TGTGCTAGTGGTTTGGGGACAGTTTATGGCTACACCTTC.

The chain has TRBV5-1 and TRBJ2-5, with D perhaps matching TRBD2 (7 bases). There are 14 residues in the CDR3. CDR1 is SGHRS, CDR2 YFSETQ, per germline. With 0 bases removed from V and 5 bases from J, the gap between germline ends came to 11 bases. The CDR3 bases are TGCGCCAGCAGCTTGGTCGGGGGGCAGGAGACCCAGTACTTC. Translating gives CASSLVGGQETQYF.

The chain uses TRBV2 and TRBJ1-2; 10 bases are a match to TRBD1. V was pared by 6 bases and J by 7 bases, with 2 bases of the junction left unmatched. The CDR3 length is 12 residues. Looked up from germline, CDR1 is SNHLY and CDR2 is FYNNEI. CDR3 coding DNA: TGTGCCAGCAGACGGACAGGGGGTGGCTACACCTTC. This sequence encodes CASRRTGGGYTF.

The rearrangement uses TRBV27 and TRBJ2-2; 8 bases line up with TRBD1. The CDR3 totals 14 residues. Germline-derived CDR1 and CDR2 are MNHEY and SMNVEV (reference sequence). Unmatched junction bases numbered 7, after V lost 6 bases and J lost 7 bases. CDR3: CASSQGAWSGELFF. As DNA, the CDR3 is TGTGCCAGCAGCCAGGGGGCTTGGAGCGGGGAGCTGTTTTTT.

The chain employs TRBV20-1 and TRBJ2-7; no clear D. This CDR3 contains 11 residues. V shed 7 bases and J shed 4 bases, with 11 bases lying between them. The germline V gene has CDR1 DFQATT and CDR2 SNEGSKA (reference sequence). The CDR3 nucleotides read TGCAGTGGTCTAGTTGGGTACGAGCAGTACTTC. This encodes CSGLVGYEQYF.

The chain links TRBV7-9 to TRBJ1-4; D gene ambiguous. CDR3 size: 18 residues. V shed 1 base and J shed 5 bases, with 20 bases lying between them. Germline V gene lookup returns CDR1 SEHNR and CDR2 FQNEAQ (reference sequence). The CDR3 region has the DNA TGTGCCAGCAGCTTAGATTTGCCCCGAAGGAGGCTAAATGAAAAACTGTTTTTT. Translating gives CASSLDLPRRRLNEKLFF.

The chain combines TRBV3-1 (or the pseudogene TRBV3-2) with TRBJ2-5; TRBD1 agrees at 7 bases. This CDR3 comprises 18 residues. J lost 5 bases, V lost 4 bases, and 19 bases had no gene match. CDR1 and CDR2 (germline): LGHDT, YNNKEL (reference sequence). CDR3 sequence reads: CASSPYQVSQGVGETQYF. In DNA form, the CDR3 reads TGTGCCAGCAGCCCGTACCAGGTTTCCCAGGGGGTCGGGGAGACCCAGTACTTC.

V gene TRBV10-1 combines with J gene TRBJ2-1; D perhaps matches TRBD2 (6 bases). Germline V gene data show CDR1 as WNHNN and CDR2 as SYGVQD (reference sequence). The CDR3 spans 17 residues. Trimming took 2 bases from V and 2 from J, leaving 16 bases between them. The CDR3 DNA reads as TGCGCCAGCAGTGAGGAAACTAGCCTGCTTACCTACAATGAGCAGTTCTTC. Its protein is CASSEETSLLTYNEQFF.

V gene TRBV19 combines with J gene TRBJ2-2; tentative D call: TRBD1 (8 bases). The CDR3 sequence is 16 residues long. The V gene lost 8 bases and the J gene lost 3 bases, with 19 bases spanning the gap. Germline CDR1 is LNHDA and CDR2 is SQIVND (reference sequence). This CDR3 is CASHPLQGGYTGELFF. The CDR3 nucleotides are TGTGCCAGTCACCCCCTACAGGGGGGGTACACCGGGGAGCTGTTTTTT.

The CDR3 protein is CASRMRGGGKAGEQYF. CDR3 sequence (DNA): TGTGCCAGCAGGATGCGGGGAGGGGGGAAGGCGGGCGAGCAGTACTTC. The chain combines TRBV2 with TRBJ2-7; possibly TRBD2 for D (7 bases). The CDR3 is 16 amino acids. V gave up 6 bases and J gave up 6 bases, with 24 bases separating them. The germline V gene has CDR1 SNHLY and CDR2 FYNNEI. Full variable domain (outside the CDR3, taken from reference TRBV2 and TRBJ2-7): EPEVTQTPSHQVTQMGQEVILRCVPISNHLYFYWYRQILGQKVEFLVSFYNNEISEKSEIFDDQFSVERPDGSNFTLKIRSTKLEDSAMYFCASRMRGGGKAGEQYFGPGTRLTVT.